These 30 T cell receptor beta chains originate from one sample sequenced in a study of breast tumors, draining lymph nodes, adjacent tissues. Breast cancer patients provided tissue from their axillary draining lymph nodes. TCRdb processed the multiplex PCR reads anew with MiXCR; each CDR3 protein has one entry. The table has 140,000 or so distinct CDR3 sequences, about 30% seen once. Sequencing was performed on axillary lymph node tissue. The receptor set was obtained from a female donor with breast cancer. Some clones in this sample may be carry-over from other donors' samples.

This clonotype was detected ten times or more. The chain joins TRBV7-2 to TRBJ1-5, with TRBD1 matching over 8 bases. The CDR3 is made up of 14 amino acids. V lost 5 bases, J lost 5 bases, and 5 bases stayed unmatched. The germline V gene has CDR1 SGHTA and CDR2 FQGNSA. CDR3 sequence reads: CASSIRQGYQPQHF. Here the CDR3 DNA reads TGTGCCAGCAGCATTAGACAGGGGTATCAGCCCCAGCATTTT.

This clonotype was observed at least ten times. Germline is not matched at one junction end, which may reflect a read error. V usage is TRBV7-8 and J usage is TRBJ1-2; 10 bases line up with TRBD1. In germline, CDR1 is SGHVS, CDR2 FQNEAQ. This CDR3 has 15 amino acids. CDR3 sequence reads: CASSSSGTGAKGYPF. The CDR3 region has the DNA TGTGCCAGCAGCTCATCCGGGACAGGGGCGAAAGGCTACCCCTTC.

This clonotype was counted many times. The genes are TRBV20-1 and TRBJ1-5; a possible D gene is TRBD1 (5 bases). This CDR3 spans 14 amino acids. Germline assignment: CDR1 DFQATT and CDR2 SNEGSKA (reference sequence). The V end was cut by 3 bases, the J end by 4 bases, with 13 bases between. In DNA, the CDR3 is TGCAGTGCTAGCCCAGGGAATGGGAATCAGCCCCAGCATTTT. This codes for CSASPGNGNQPQHF.

The chain links TRBV20-1 to TRBJ1-2; D gene ambiguous. This CDR3 region has 10 residues. Trimming removed 3 bases from V and 8 bases from J, with 7 bases in between. Germline lookup yields CDR1 DFQATT and CDR2 SNEGSKA (reference sequence). The CDR3, as DNA: TGCAGTGCTAGTCTAGCCGGCTACACCTTC. Translating it yields CSASLAGYTF.

V is TRBV5-1 and J is TRBJ2-3; 12 nucleotides match TRBD2. The germline V gene encodes CDR1 SGHRS and CDR2 YFSETQ. The junction had 11 bases not matched to a gene; V was cut back by 4 bases and J by 11 bases. This CDR3 comprises 15 residues. CDR3: CASSASGGASDEQYF. CDR3 nucleotides: TGCGCCAGCAGCGCTAGCGGGGGGGCCTCGGATGAGCAGTATTTT.

In this sample, this clonotype turned up many times. This chain joins TRBV12-3 or TRBV12-4 and TRBJ2-7; tentative D call: TRBD1 (6 bases). This CDR3 has 13 amino acids. V gave up 4 bases and J gave up 3 bases, with 10 bases separating them. The DNA for the CDR3 is TGTGCCAGCAGTTCACAGGGTCGCTACGAGCAGTACGTC. Its translation is CASSSQGRYEQYV.

The chain employs TRBV6-5 and TRBJ1-1; the D is unclear. Trimming pared 2 bases from V and 0 bases from J, leaving 13 bases between. The CDR3 has 16 amino acids. Per the germline V gene, CDR1 is MNHEY and CDR2 is SVGAGI. CDR3 coding DNA: TGTGCCAGCAGTTACGGGCAGATTAAAATGAACACTGAAGCTTTCTTT. Its protein is CASSYGQIKMNTEAFF.

The rearrangement joins TRBV6-6 to TRBJ2-7; 9 nucleotides match TRBD1. CDR1 and CDR2 (germline): MNHNY, SVGAGI (reference sequence). CDR3 size: 15 residues. The DNA for the CDR3 is TGTGCCAGCAGTCTGGGACAGGGCTTCTCCTACGAGCGGTACGTC. This sequence encodes CASSLGQGFSYERYV.

The CDR3: CASRLEQVRTEAFF. The CDR3 nucleotides read TGTGCCAGCAGACTCGAACAGGTTAGGACTGAAGCTTTCTTT. The chain has TRBV6-5 and TRBJ1-1; maybe TRBD1 (5 bases). The CDR3 runs to 14 residues. V was trimmed by 6 bases and J by 5 bases, leaving 16 bases between them. Germline CDR1 MNHEY, CDR2 SVGAGI.

At least ten counts were recorded for this clonotype. The chain is built from TRBV2 and TRBJ2-1; the match to TRBD2 covers 12 bases. V gave up 4 bases and J gave up 9 bases; unmatched junction bases: 7. The CDR3 consists of 15 residues. Germline lookup yields CDR1 SNHLY and CDR2 FYNNEI. The CDR3 DNA reads TGTGCCAGCAGTGCATCGACTAGCGGGGGTGCTGAGCAGTTCTTC. Residues: CASSASTSGGAEQFF. The full variable domain, its missing parts supplied by reference TRBV2 and TRBJ2-1, is EPEVTQTPSHQVTQMGQEVILRCVPISNHLYFYWYRQILGQKVEFLVSFYNNEISEKSEIFDDQFSVERPDGSNFTLKIRSTKLEDSAMYFCASSASTSGGAEQFFGPGTRLTVL.

This clonotype was observed many times. The chain combines TRBV12-3 or TRBV12-4 with TRBJ1-4; a possible D gene is TRBD1 (6 bases). Between the trimmed V and J ends, which lost 6 bases and 10 bases, there was a span of 24 bases. The CDR3 sequence is 16 residues long. The chain's CDR3 is CASSSDRLIRGGKLFF. The DNA for the CDR3 is TGTGCCAGCAGCTCCGACAGGTTAATTCGCGGAGGAAAACTGTTTTTT.

The chain recombines TRBV5-6 with TRBJ1-6; TRBD1 aligns across 10 bases. After removal of 1 base from V and 7 bases from J, the junction contained 8 bases not matched to a gene. Germline-derived CDR1 and CDR2 are SGHDT and YYEEEE. This CDR3 has 17 amino acids. CDR3 DNA: TGTGCCAGCAGCTTGTCTGGGGACAGGGGACGCAATTCACCCCTCCACTTT. It codes for CASSLSGDRGRNSPLHF. Full variable domain (missing parts from reference TRBV5-6 and TRBJ1-6): DAGVTQSPTHLIKTRGQQVTLRCSPKSGHDTVSWYQQALGQGPQFIFQYYEEEERQRGNFPDRFSGHQFPNYSSELNVNALLLGDSALYLCASSLSGDRGRNSPLHFGNGTRLTVT.

The chain joins TRBV19 to TRBJ1-6, with D perhaps matching TRBD1 (5 bases). Trimming left V 5 bases short and J 7 bases short, with 9 bases between. The CDR3 totals 13 residues. CDR1 is LNHDA, CDR2 SQIVND, per germline (reference sequence). CDR3 in amino acids: CASSDRGNSPLHF. CDR3 nucleotides: TGTGCCAGTAGTGATCGGGGGAATTCACCCCTCCACTTT.

This clonotype was detected ten times or more. This sequence joins TRBV6-5 and TRBJ1-2, with no clear D. V gave up 5 bases and J gave up 5 bases, with 12 bases separating them. The CDR3 spans 13 residues. Germline V gives CDR1 MNHEY, CDR2 SVGAGI. The CDR3 region is CASSKGRLYGYTF. The CDR3 DNA follows: TGTGCCAGCAGTAAAGGACGCCTTTATGGCTACACCTTC.

This clonotype was observed many times. The genes are TRBV6-6 and TRBJ2-3; D remains unclear. The germline V and J ends were trimmed by 2 bases and 0 bases, with 6 bases remaining between them. The CDR3 has 14 amino acids. Germline V gene lookup returns CDR1 MNHNY and CDR2 SVGAGI (reference sequence). CDR3 coding DNA: TGTGCCAGCAGTTACGGACGTAGCACAGATACGCAGTATTTT. Protein product: CASSYGRSTDTQYF.

This clonotype was seen ten or more times. V gene TRBV2 combines with J gene TRBJ2-7; weak D call: TRBD1 (6 bases). The CDR3 extends over 14 amino acids. From germline, CDR1 is SNHLY and CDR2 FYNNEI. V gave up 1 base and J gave up 4 bases, with 11 bases separating them. CDR3 sequence: CASSEVRTAYEQYF. Written as DNA, the CDR3 is TGTGCCAGCAGTGAAGTGCGGACAGCTTACGAGCAGTACTTC.

This clonotype has a count of ten or more. The chain has TRBV14 and TRBJ1-2, with D uncertain. The V end lost 1 base, the J end lost 6 bases, and 21 bases lay between the germline ends. The CDR3 extends over 17 amino acids. Germline values: CDR1 SGHDN, CDR2 FVKESK. The CDR3 region is CASSQGFGRGLRNGYTF. Here the CDR3 DNA reads TGTGCCAGCAGCCAAGGATTTGGGCGGGGTTTAAGGAATGGCTACACCTTC.

In regard to this clonotype: A junction boundary mismatches the germline segment, possibly from a read error. The DNA of the CDR3 is TGTGCCAGCAGCTTCGCCCCCTCCGGGACAGGGGATTCGTACAAGCAGTGCTTC. This codes for CASSFAPSGTGDSYKQCF. V usage is TRBV5-5 and J usage is TRBJ2-7, with TRBD1 identical over 10 bases. The V gene's germline CDR1 is SGHKS and CDR2 YYEKEE (reference sequence). The CDR3 spans 18 residues.

The J gene is TRBJ2-5, the V gene TRBV4-2; perhaps TRBD2 as D (7 bases). Germline lookup yields CDR1 LGHNA and CDR2 YNFKEQ. The CDR3 spans 17 residues. V was trimmed by 4 bases and J by 5 bases, leaving 23 bases between them. Here the CDR3 reads CASSPLGGGNTGETQYF. The CDR3 DNA reads TGTGCCAGCAGCCCCCTAGGGGGAGGGAACACCGGGGAGACCCAGTACTTC.

This chain connects TRBV7-9 to TRBJ1-6; the match to TRBD1 covers 8 bases. The CDR3 is 15 amino acids. V was clipped by 1 base and J by 10 bases; unmatched bases: 6. Germline V gene lookup returns CDR1 SEHNR and CDR2 FQNEAQ (reference sequence). DNA of the CDR3: TGTGCCAGCAGCTTAGGTGACAGGGGTGGATCACCCCTCCACTTT. This codes for CASSLGDRGGSPLHF.

The chain couples TRBV10-3 to TRBJ2-1, with D unresolved. V lost 8 bases to trimming and J lost 0 bases, with 8 bases between them. This CDR3 is built from 13 residues. The germline V gene encodes CDR1 ENHRY and CDR2 SYGVKD. The CDR3 loop is CAIGASSYNEQFF. Here the CDR3 DNA reads TGTGCCATCGGAGCCAGCTCCTACAATGAGCAGTTCTTC.

This clonotype was seen ten or more times. This chain links TRBV2 with TRBJ1-5, with D possibly being TRBD1 (5 bases). The CDR3 length is 16 residues. Germline V lookup: CDR1 SNHLY, CDR2 FYNNEI. V was pared by 4 bases and J by 3 bases, with 16 bases between. This CDR3 is CASSGGAGRNNQPQHF. The CDR3 bases are TGTGCCAGCAGTGGGGGAGCAGGGCGGAACAATCAGCCCCAGCATTTT.

This clonotype was seen many times. The rearrangement uses TRBV18 and TRBJ1-4; no clear D gene. Trimming pared 3 bases from V and 0 bases from J, leaving 8 bases between. The CDR3 spans 15 residues. CDR1 and CDR2 from the germline V gene are KGHSH and LQKENI. DNA of the CDR3: TGTGCCAGCTCACCGGCGGGGACAACTAATGAAAAACTGTTTTTT. The encoded protein is CASSPAGTTNEKLFF.

At least ten counts were recorded for this clonotype. The chain uses TRBV20-1 and TRBJ1-5; D is undetermined. V was clipped by 3 bases and J by 1 base, with 4 bases between them. Per the germline V gene, CDR1 is DFQATT and CDR2 is SNEGSKA (reference sequence). The CDR3 has 12 amino acids. The CDR3 is CSARVSNQPQHF. The CDR3 region has the DNA TGCAGTGCTAGGGTAAGCAATCAGCCCCAGCATTTT.

This clonotype has a count of ten or more. The chain is built from TRBV5-8 and TRBJ2-2; 12 nucleotides align to TRBD2. Per the germline V gene, CDR1 is SGHTS and CDR2 is YDEGEE. Trimming at V came to 0 bases and at J to 5 bases, leaving 11 bases not matched to a gene. CDR3 length: 19 amino acids. The DNA for the CDR3 is TGTGCCAGCAGCTTGGCTAGACTAGCGGGGGCCCCTCTTACCGGGGAGCTGTTTTTT. Residues: CASSLARLAGAPLTGELFF.

On this clonotype: A much larger clone is a single base away; this may be a read error. The genes are TRBV10-2 and TRBJ2-2; D could derive from TRBD1 or TRBD2 (5 bases each). The germline gives CDR1 WSHSY, CDR2 SAAADI. Trimming stripped 0 bases from V and 1 base from J, with 15 bases between. This CDR3 spans 18 amino acids. The CDR3 protein is CASSESYWDALNTGELFF. CDR3 coding DNA: TGCGCCAGCAGTGAGTCGTACTGGGACGCTTTGAACACCGGGGAGCTGTTTTTT.

The J gene is TRBJ2-7, the V gene TRBV7-4; 9 positions match TRBD1. CDR3 length: 16 residues. The V gene's germline CDR1 is SGHVT and CDR2 SQSDAQ. V dropped 2 bases and J dropped 5; count of bases not matched to a gene: 10. In DNA form, the CDR3 reads TGTGCCAGCAGCTTACAGATCCCGGGACAGGGACACGAGCAGTACGTC. Protein: CASSLQIPGQGHEQYV.

Note on this clonotype: Relative to the germline gene, one junction end is altered; a read error may explain this. This chain links TRBV7-3 with TRBJ1-3; 9 bases map to TRBD1. Germline assignment: CDR1 SGHTA and CDR2 FQGTGA. The CDR3 covers 17 residues. This chain's CDR3 is CASSFPGQGISGNAIYF. The CDR3 DNA is TGTGCCAGCAGCTTCCCGGGACAGGGAATCTCTGGAAACGCCATATATTTT.

This clonotype was found once. The chain has TRBV11-1 and TRBJ1-1, with D unresolved. Germline V gene sequence: CDR1 SGHAT, CDR2 FQDESV (reference sequence). The CDR3 runs to 16 residues. The V gene lost 1 base and the J gene lost 4 bases, with 16 bases spanning the gap. The CDR3 loop reads CASSLGSAAMGTEAFF. CDR3 nucleotide sequence: TGTGCCAGCAGCTTAGGTTCGGCGGCCATGGGCACTGAAGCTTTCTTT.

This rearrangement joins TRBV19 to TRBJ2-5, with 7 bases lining up with TRBD1. With the DNA end fitting TRBJ1-1 better, the J assignment may be wrong. Per germline, CDR1 LNHDA and CDR2 SQIVND (reference sequence). This CDR3 comprises 14 residues. CDR3 DNA: TGTGCCAGTAGTATCAGGCAGGGGGGGACTGAAGCTTTCTTT. Its protein is CASSIRQGGTEAFF.